Listed here are 28 T cell receptor beta chains from one sample, sequenced in a study of human T cells and chemical hapten exposure. Time point specified: patch test 3, about 24 weeks after DPC sensitization. Regarding treatment: therapeutic diphenylcyclopropenone sensitization with weekly scalp DPC. TCRdb ran MiXCR on the RACE reads and lists one entry per CDR3 protein. The table records 27,000 or so distinct CDR3 sequences, approximately 6% of them present only once. Here the sequenced sample was whole blood, taken in connection with sensitization to the hapten diphenylcyclopropenone (DPC). The origin of the receptors is a man in his thirties or forties with alopecia areata. Some clones in this sample may be carry-over from other donors' samples.

This clonotype was recorded many times. The rearrangement joins TRBV14 to TRBJ2-5, with D perhaps assigned TRBD1 or TRBD2 (5 bases each). The germline gives CDR1 SGHDN, CDR2 FVKESK. The V end lost 4 bases, the J end lost 7 bases, and 16 bases lay between the germline ends. The CDR3 contains 14 residues. CDR3 in amino acids: CASSRGDMVRTQYF. The CDR3 nucleotides are TGTGCCAGCAGCCGAGGGGATATGGTACGGACCCAGTACTTC.

Note on this clonotype: A much larger clonotype is one base distant, so this may be a read error. This chain connects TRBV3-1 to TRBJ2-7; the D gene is possibly TRBD2 (6 bases). CDR1 and CDR2 (germline): LGHDT, YNNKEL (reference sequence). Trimming took 5 bases from V and 8 from J, leaving 13 bases between them. This CDR3 is built from 12 residues. For the CDR3, the DNA is TGTGCCAGCAGCACCGGCGGGGTCCAGCAGTACTTC. Translation gives CASSTGGVQQYF.

The chain carries TRBV7-2 and TRBJ2-7; D remains ambiguous. The ends were cut back, 6 bases at V and 4 bases at J, with 10 bases in the middle. The CDR3 has 12 residues. The V gene's germline CDR1 is SGHTA and CDR2 FQGNSA. This chain's CDR3 is CASSQDGYEQYF. CDR3 bases: TGTGCCAGCAGTCAGGACGGGTACGAGCAGTACTTC.

Ten or more counts support this clonotype. V usage is TRBV19 and J usage is TRBJ1-2, with a weak D call TRBD1 (5 bases). The V end lost 9 bases, the J end lost 4 bases, and 18 bases lay between the germline ends. CDR3 size: 14 residues. Per germline, CDR1 LNHDA and CDR2 SQIVND (reference sequence). The CDR3 sequence is CASKQGARPYGYTF. The CDR3 DNA reads as TGTGCCAGCAAGCAGGGCGCGCGTCCCTATGGCTACACCTTC.

This clonotype was counted ten times or more. The chain joins TRBV4-2 to TRBJ2-5, with 14 nucleotides matching TRBD2. V trimming: 5 bases; J trimming: 2 bases; junction bases outside the gene matches: 16. This CDR3 is built from 20 residues. Germline values: CDR1 LGHNA, CDR2 YNFKEQ. DNA of the CDR3: TGTGCCAGCAGCGTCGGAGGGACTAGCGGGGGCGCCGGGGGTCAAGAGACCCAGTACTTC. It encodes CASSVGGTSGGAGGQETQYF.

The table lists this clonotype with many counts. The chain combines TRBV11-2 with TRBJ2-2; D is unresolved. Germline CDR1 is SGHAT and CDR2 is FQNNGV. This CDR3 region has 12 residues. V was shortened by 5 bases and J by 4 bases, with 5 bases between the two germline ends. The CDR3 loop is CASSPSTGELFF. The DNA for the CDR3 is TGTGCCAGCAGCCCATCCACCGGGGAGCTGTTTTTT.

This clonotype is labeled as medium-sized (0.01 to 0.1%). The rearrangement links TRBV6-5 to TRBJ2-5; a possible D gene is TRBD1 (5 bases). Germline CDR1 and CDR2: MNHEY and SVGAGI. The CDR3 extends over 14 amino acids. Trimming cost V 6 bases and J 7 bases, with 18 bases left between them. Here the CDR3 reads CASRLTAPGATQYF. The CDR3 DNA reads as TGTGCCAGCAGGCTCACAGCGCCTGGGGCGACCCAGTACTTC.

Within the sample, this clonotype is medium-sized (0.01 to 0.1%). V and J are TRBV20-1 and TRBJ2-1, with TRBD2 matching over 7 bases. The V gene end was trimmed by 3 bases and the J gene end by 3 bases; junction bases not matched to a gene: 11. The CDR3 is 16 residues long. Germline V lookup: CDR1 DFQATT, CDR2 SNEGSKA (reference sequence). CDR3 sequence: CSASIPGSGVYNEQFF. CDR3 nucleotide sequence: TGCAGTGCTAGCATCCCAGGCAGCGGGGTCTACAATGAGCAGTTCTTC.

Many counts were recorded for this clonotype. The V and J genes are TRBV20-1 and TRBJ2-2; possibly TRBD1 for D (6 bases). Germline values: CDR1 DFQATT, CDR2 SNEGSKA (reference sequence). The CDR3 extends over 14 amino acids. Trimming shortened V by 5 bases and J by 0 bases, and 10 bases separated the two germline ends. CDR3 loop: CSASGTSNTGELFF. The CDR3, as DNA: TGCAGTGCTTCCGGGACATCGAACACCGGGGAGCTGTTTTTT.

This clonotype was seen at least ten times. The J gene is TRBJ2-1, the V gene TRBV30; 9 bases agree with TRBD2. The CDR3 has 17 amino acids. Germline values: CDR1 GTSNPN, CDR2 SVGIG (reference sequence). J lost 7 bases, V lost 3 bases, and 16 bases had no gene match. The CDR3 is CAWRPFPASGKRNEQFF. CDR3 in DNA: TGTGCCTGGAGGCCGTTTCCCGCTAGCGGGAAGAGGAATGAGCAGTTCTTC.

This clonotype has ten or more counts. This sequence joins TRBV4-1 and TRBJ1-1; 7 nucleotides match TRBD1. The CDR3 runs 16 residues. Germline CDR1 is MGHRA and CDR2 is YSYEKL. The junction had 8 bases not matched to a gene; V was cut back by 1 base and J by 3 bases. The CDR3 here is CASSQVQGTEDTEAFF. CDR3 sequence (DNA): TGCGCCAGCAGCCAAGTCCAGGGGACAGAAGACACTGAAGCTTTCTTT.

This clonotype was seen at least ten times. This chain uses TRBV5-4 with TRBJ2-7, with D perhaps given as TRBD1 or TRBD2 (5 bases each). Per the germline V gene, CDR1 is SGHNT and CDR2 is YYREEE (reference sequence). The CDR3 extends over 13 amino acids. Trimming cost V 9 bases and J 0 bases, with 13 bases left between them. This chain's CDR3 is CAIGTGASYEQYF. The CDR3 bases are TGTGCCATCGGGACCGGGGCCTCCTACGAGCAGTACTTC.

This clonotype was seen ten or more times. The chain employs TRBV2 and TRBJ1-4; D is unresolved. This CDR3 is built from 14 residues. In germline, CDR1 is SNHLY, CDR2 FYNNEI. V gave up 5 bases and J gave up 3 bases, with 10 bases separating them. The CDR3 DNA reads TGTGCCAGCAGTTTCTATAGAGCTAATGAAAAACTGTTTTTT. This sequence encodes CASSFYRANEKLFF.

This rearrangement joins TRBV29-1 to TRBJ2-2; TRBD1 aligns across 7 bases. The CDR3 extends over 16 amino acids. Looked up from germline, CDR1 is SQVTM and CDR2 is ANQGSEA. J was trimmed by 4 bases and V by 4 bases; bases with no gene match: 12. CDR3 in amino acids: CSVGTPGQHFTGELFF. CDR3 nucleotides: TGCAGCGTTGGGACCCCGGGACAGCACTTCACCGGGGAGCTGTTTTTT.

At least ten counts were recorded for this clonotype. The CDR3 DNA is TGTGCCAGCAGCCAAGCTTTTGAGCAGTTCTTC. This sequence encodes CASSQAFEQFF. The chain links TRBV14 to TRBJ2-1; D remains unclear. Germline lookup yields CDR1 SGHDN and CDR2 FVKESK. There are 11 residues in the CDR3. Trimming shortened V by 1 base and J by 9 bases, and 4 bases separated the two germline ends.

A note on this clonotype: A read error may be the cause here, since a much bigger clone is one base away. The rearrangement joins TRBV7-2 to TRBJ1-3; D is possibly TRBD1 (5 bases). This CDR3 has 16 residues. Germline values: CDR1 SGHTA, CDR2 FQGNSA. V shed 3 bases and J shed 4 bases, with 16 bases lying between them. Written as DNA, the CDR3 is TGTGCCAGCAGCTTTGCTGGGGGAGGTGGAGGAAACACCATATATTTT. The encoded protein is CASSFAGGGGGNTIYF.

This clonotype was counted many times. The chain is built from TRBV20-1 and TRBJ1-3; the match to TRBD1 covers 9 bases. Trimming at V came to 6 bases and at J to 3 bases, leaving 9 bases not matched to a gene. CDR3 length equals 15 residues. The germline CDR1 and CDR2 sequences are DFQATT and SNEGSKA (reference sequence). The CDR3 loop reads CSAAPDRGLGNTIYF. The CDR3 region has the DNA TGCAGTGCCGCTCCGGACAGGGGACTTGGAAACACCATATATTTT.

The genes are TRBV20-1 and TRBJ1-2; perhaps TRBD1 as D (5 bases). V was cut by 3 bases and J by 8 bases, with 13 bases left in between. CDR3 length: 12 amino acids. From germline, CDR1 is DFQATT and CDR2 SNEGSKA (reference sequence). The CDR3 here is CSASPRRDGYTF. CDR3 nucleotide sequence: TGCAGTGCTAGCCCTAGGAGGGACGGCTACACCTTC.

This clonotype came up many times. The genes are TRBV18 and TRBJ1-6; 8 bases map to TRBD1. The CDR3 runs to 17 residues. The V gene end was trimmed by 6 bases and the J gene end by 9 bases; junction bases not matched to a gene: 16. Germline loops: CDR1 KGHSH, CDR2 LQKENI. The DNA for the CDR3 is TGTGCCAGCTCCCTCGGACAGGGCCAACTTTCGGGTTCACCCCTCCACTTT. It encodes CASSLGQGQLSGSPLHF.

This clonotype was seen ten or more times. V is TRBV7-9 and J is TRBJ1-4; the D gene is possibly TRBD1 (5 bases). V lost 5 bases and J lost 6, with 19 bases in between. This CDR3 contains 16 residues. Germline assignment: CDR1 SEHNR and CDR2 FQNEAQ (reference sequence). The DNA of the CDR3 is TGTGCCAGCAGCCCCCGGTTGCAGAAGGGGCATGAAAAACTGTTTTTT. It codes for CASSPRLQKGHEKLFF.

This clonotype was seen many times. The chain recombines TRBV3-1 with TRBJ1-3, with D possibly TRBD1 on 5 matching bases. The V end lost 1 base, the J end lost 2 bases, and 15 bases lay between the germline ends. This CDR3 region has 17 residues. The germline CDR1 and CDR2 sequences are LGHDT and YNNKEL (reference sequence). CDR3 protein: CASSQGSSRDPGNTIYF. CDR3 DNA: TGTGCCAGCAGCCAAGGCTCGTCCAGGGACCCTGGAAACACCATATATTTT.

This clonotype came up many times. This chain links TRBV7-9 with TRBJ1-2, with TRBD1 matching over 7 bases. V lost 10 bases and J lost 4; bases outside the gene matches: 9. Germline CDR1 reads SEHNR; CDR2 reads FQNEAQ (reference sequence). The length of the CDR3 is 13 residues. The DNA of the CDR3 is TGTGCCATCAGGGGGGAGGAAATCTATGGCTACACCTTC. Protein product: CAIRGEEIYGYTF.

This clonotype was observed many times. The chain links TRBV7-2 to TRBJ2-3; 8 bases match TRBD2. Germline CDR1 SGHTA, CDR2 FQGNSA. V lost 5 bases to trimming and J lost 4 bases; unmatched junction nucleotides: 11. This CDR3 comprises 16 residues. CDR3 coding DNA: TGTGCCAGCAGCGTCCCTTGGCGGGGGGAGGCAGATACGCAGTATTTT. Amino acid sequence: CASSVPWRGEADTQYF.

This clonotype showed up many times. The rearrangement joins TRBV12-3 or TRBV12-4 to TRBJ1-2, with D perhaps TRBD1 (6 bases). The CDR3 runs to 14 residues. Trimming shortened V by 6 bases and J by 3 bases, and 14 bases separated the two germline ends. CDR3 loop: CASRLTGPDYGYTF. The CDR3 DNA reads TGTGCCAGCAGGCTGACAGGACCTGACTATGGCTACACCTTC.

This clonotype was seen many times. V is TRBV12-3 or TRBV12-4 and J is TRBJ1-4; D call uncertain. Trimming left V 6 bases short and J 4 bases short, with 15 bases between. This CDR3 spans 15 amino acids. CDR3 loop: CASRGGLSDNEKLFF. The CDR3 DNA follows: TGTGCCAGCAGGGGTGGACTGAGTGATAATGAAAAACTGTTTTTT.

At least ten counts were recorded for this clonotype. The chain uses TRBV7-6 and TRBJ2-7; no firm D call. This CDR3 has 13 amino acids. Germline V gene data show CDR1 as SGHVS and CDR2 as FNYEAQ. V was clipped by 0 bases and J by 0 bases, with 3 bases between them. The DNA for the CDR3 is TGTGCCAGCAGCTTAGCAGGCTCCTACGAGCAGTACTTC. As protein: CASSLAGSYEQYF. The entire variable domain, with the rest obtained from reference TRBV7-6 and TRBJ2-7, is as follows: GAGVSQSPRYKVTKRGQDVALRCDPISGHVSLYWYRQALGQGPEFLTYFNYEAQQDKSGLPNDRFSAERPEGSISTLTIQRTEQRDSAMYRCASSLAGSYEQYFGPGTRLTVT.

This clonotype was seen many times. This sequence joins TRBV12-3 or TRBV12-4 and TRBJ1-6; tentative D call: TRBD1 (5 bases). V dropped 6 bases and J dropped 7 bases, with 10 bases sitting between them. This CDR3 contains 13 residues. DNA of the CDR3: TGTGCCAGCAGGGGCTCAGGGAATTCACCCCTCCACTTT. This gives the protein CASRGSGNSPLHF.

The table lists this clonotype with many counts. CDR3 loop: CASSLGPSGVDTQYF. The CDR3 DNA reads as TGTGCCAGCAGCCTGGGCCCCTCGGGCGTCGATACGCAGTATTTT. The chain combines TRBV7-2 with TRBJ2-3; D gene ambiguous. Germline-derived CDR1 and CDR2 are SGHTA and FQGNSA. V lost 5 bases to trimming and J lost 6 bases, with 18 bases between them. The CDR3 runs 15 residues. Full variable domain (remainder filled in from reference TRBV7-2 and TRBJ2-3): GAGVSQSPSNKVTEKGKDVELRCDPISGHTALYWYRQSLGQGLEFLIYFQGNSAPDKSGLPSDRFSAERTGGSVSTLTIQRTQQEDSAVYLCASSLGPSGVDTQYFGPGTRLTVL.